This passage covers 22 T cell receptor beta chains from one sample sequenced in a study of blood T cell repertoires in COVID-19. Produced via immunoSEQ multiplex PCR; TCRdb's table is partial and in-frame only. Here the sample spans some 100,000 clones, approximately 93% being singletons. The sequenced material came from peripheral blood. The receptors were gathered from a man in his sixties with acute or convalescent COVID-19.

CDR3 sequence: CASSLTGSGTNTIYF. The CDR3, as DNA: TGTGCCAGCAGCCTAACAGGGTCTGGAACGAACACCATATATTTT. This chain joins TRBV16 and TRBJ1-3; tentatively, D is TRBD1 (6 bases). This CDR3 comprises 15 residues. Trimming pared 4 bases from V and 7 bases from J, leaving 17 bases between. CDR1 is KGHSY and CDR2 is FQNENV in the germline V gene.

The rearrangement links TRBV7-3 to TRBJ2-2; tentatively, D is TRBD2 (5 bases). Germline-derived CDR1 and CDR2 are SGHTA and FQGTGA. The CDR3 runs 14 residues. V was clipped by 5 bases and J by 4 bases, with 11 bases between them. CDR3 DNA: TGTGCCAGCAGCCTAGCTGGTACCACCGGGGAGCTGTTTTTT. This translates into CASSLAGTTGELFF.

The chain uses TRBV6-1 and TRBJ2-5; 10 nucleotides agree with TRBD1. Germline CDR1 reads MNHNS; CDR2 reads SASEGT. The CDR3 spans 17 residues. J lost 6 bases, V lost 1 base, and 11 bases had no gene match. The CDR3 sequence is CASSEVGRQGARKTQYF. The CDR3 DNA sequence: TGTGCCAGCAGTGAAGTAGGCCGACAGGGGGCGCGAAAGACCCAGTACTTC.

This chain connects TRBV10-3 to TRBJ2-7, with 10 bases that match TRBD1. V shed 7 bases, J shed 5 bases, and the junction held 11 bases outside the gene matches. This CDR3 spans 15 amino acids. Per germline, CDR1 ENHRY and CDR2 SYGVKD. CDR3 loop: CAITRQGASGNEQYF. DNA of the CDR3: TGTGCCATCACCAGACAGGGGGCATCCGGTAACGAGCAGTACTTC.

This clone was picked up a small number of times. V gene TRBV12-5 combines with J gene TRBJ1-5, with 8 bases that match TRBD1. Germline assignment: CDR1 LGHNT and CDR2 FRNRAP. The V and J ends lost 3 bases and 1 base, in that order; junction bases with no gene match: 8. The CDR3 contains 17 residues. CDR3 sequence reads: CASGFSTGGVSNQPQHF. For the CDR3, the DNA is TGTGCTAGTGGTTTCAGCACAGGGGGAGTCAGCAATCAGCCCCAGCATTTT.

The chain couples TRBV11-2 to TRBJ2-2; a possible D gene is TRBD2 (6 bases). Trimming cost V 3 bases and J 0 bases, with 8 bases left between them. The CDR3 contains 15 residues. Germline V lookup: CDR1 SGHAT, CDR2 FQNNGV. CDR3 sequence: CASSFRGTNTGELFF. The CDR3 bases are TGTGCCAGCAGCTTCCGCGGGACGAACACCGGGGAGCTGTTTTTT. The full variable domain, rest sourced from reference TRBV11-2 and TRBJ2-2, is EAGVAQSPRYKIIEKRQSVAFWCNPISGHATLYWYQQILGQGPKLLIQFQNNGVVDDSQLPKDRFSAERLKGVDSTLKIQPAKLEDSAVYLCASSFRGTNTGELFFGEGSRLTVL.

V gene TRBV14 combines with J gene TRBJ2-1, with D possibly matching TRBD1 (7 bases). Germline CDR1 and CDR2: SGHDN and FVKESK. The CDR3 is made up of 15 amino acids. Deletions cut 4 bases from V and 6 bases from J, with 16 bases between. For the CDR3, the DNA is TGTGCCAGCAGCCCGAGGGGGCTAGCGAGCAATGAGCAGTTCTTC. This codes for CASSPRGLASNEQFF.

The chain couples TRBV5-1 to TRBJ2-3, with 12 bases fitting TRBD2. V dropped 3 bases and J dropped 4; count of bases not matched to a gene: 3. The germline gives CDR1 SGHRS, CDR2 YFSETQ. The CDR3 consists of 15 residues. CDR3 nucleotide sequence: TGCGCCAGCAGCTCTAGCGGGAGGGCCTCAGATACGCAGTATTTT. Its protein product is CASSSSGRASDTQYF.

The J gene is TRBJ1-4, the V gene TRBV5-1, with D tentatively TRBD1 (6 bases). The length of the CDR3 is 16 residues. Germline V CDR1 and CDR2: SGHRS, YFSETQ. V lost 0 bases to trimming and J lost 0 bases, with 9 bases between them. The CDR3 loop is CASSLVTGTTNEKLFF. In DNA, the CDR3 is TGCGCCAGCAGCTTGGTTACAGGGACAACTAATGAAAAACTGTTTTTT.

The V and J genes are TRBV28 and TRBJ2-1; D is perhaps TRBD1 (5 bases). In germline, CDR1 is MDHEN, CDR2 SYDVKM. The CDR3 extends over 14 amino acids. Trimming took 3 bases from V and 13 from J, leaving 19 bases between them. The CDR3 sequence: CASSFLRTPVGQFF. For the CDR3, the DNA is TGTGCCAGCAGTTTTCTGAGGACACCCGTAGGTCAGTTCTTC.

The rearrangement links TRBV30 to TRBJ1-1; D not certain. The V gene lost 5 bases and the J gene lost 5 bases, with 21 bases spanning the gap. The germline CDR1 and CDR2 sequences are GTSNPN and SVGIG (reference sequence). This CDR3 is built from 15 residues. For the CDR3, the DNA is TGTGCCTGGGGCACCCGAGGCGGGAGGTGGACTGAAGCTTTCTTT. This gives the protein CAWGTRGGRWTEAFF.

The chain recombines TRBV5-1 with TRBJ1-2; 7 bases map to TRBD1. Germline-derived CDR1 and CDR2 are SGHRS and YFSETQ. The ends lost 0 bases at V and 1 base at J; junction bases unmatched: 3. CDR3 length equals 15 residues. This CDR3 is CASSLGQGLNYGYTF. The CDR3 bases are TGCGCCAGCAGCTTGGGACAGGGACTTAACTATGGCTACACCTTC. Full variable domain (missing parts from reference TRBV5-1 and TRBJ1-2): KAGVTQTPRYLIKTRGQQVTLSCSPISGHRSVSWYQQTPGQGLQFLFEYFSETQRNKGNFPGRFSGRQFSNSRSEMNVSTLELGDSALYLCASSLGQGLNYGYTFGSGTRLTVV.

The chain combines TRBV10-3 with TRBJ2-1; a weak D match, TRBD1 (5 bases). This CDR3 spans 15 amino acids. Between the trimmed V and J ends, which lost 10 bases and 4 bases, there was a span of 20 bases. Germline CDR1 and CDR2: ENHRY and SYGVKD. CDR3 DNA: TGTGCCACCTTCTCACGGCAGGGTATGTACAATGAGCAGTTCTTC. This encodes CATFSRQGMYNEQFF.

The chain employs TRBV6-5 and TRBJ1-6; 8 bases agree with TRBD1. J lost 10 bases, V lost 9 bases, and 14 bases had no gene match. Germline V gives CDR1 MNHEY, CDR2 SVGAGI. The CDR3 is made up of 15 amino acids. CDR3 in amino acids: CASDVYRGNRSPLHF. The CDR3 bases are TGTGCCAGTGACGTTTACAGGGGGAATCGGTCACCCCTCCACTTT.

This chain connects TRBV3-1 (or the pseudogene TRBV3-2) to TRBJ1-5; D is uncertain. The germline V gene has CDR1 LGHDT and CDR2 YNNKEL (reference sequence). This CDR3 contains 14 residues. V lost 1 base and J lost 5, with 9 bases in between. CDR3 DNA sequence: TGTGCCAGCAGCCAAGGGGCCGGGGATCAGCCCCAGCATTTT. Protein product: CASSQGAGDQPQHF.

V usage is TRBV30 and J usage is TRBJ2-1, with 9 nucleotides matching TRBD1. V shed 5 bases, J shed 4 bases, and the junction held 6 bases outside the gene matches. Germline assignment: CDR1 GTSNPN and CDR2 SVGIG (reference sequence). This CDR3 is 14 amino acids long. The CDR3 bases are TGTGCCTGGTCCGGGACAGGGAATTACAATGAGCAGTTCTTC. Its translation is CAWSGTGNYNEQFF.

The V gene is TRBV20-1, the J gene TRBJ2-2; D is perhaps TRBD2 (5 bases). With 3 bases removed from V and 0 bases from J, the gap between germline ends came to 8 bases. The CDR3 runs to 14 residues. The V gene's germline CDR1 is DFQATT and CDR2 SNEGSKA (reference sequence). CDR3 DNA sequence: TGCAGTGCTAGTCTGGACTCGAACACCGGGGAGCTGTTTTTT. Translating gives CSASLDSNTGELFF.

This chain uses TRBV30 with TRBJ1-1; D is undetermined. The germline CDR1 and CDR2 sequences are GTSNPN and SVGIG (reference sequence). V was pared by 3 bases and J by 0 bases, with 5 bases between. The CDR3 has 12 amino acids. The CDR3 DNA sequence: TGTGCCTGGAGGCAGATGAACACTGAAGCTTTCTTT. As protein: CAWRQMNTEAFF. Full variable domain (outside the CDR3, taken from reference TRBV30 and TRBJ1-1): SQTIHQWPATLVQPVGSPLSLECTVEGTSNPNLYWYRQAAGRGLQLLFYSVGIGQISSEVPQNLSASRPQDRQFILSSKKLLLSDSGFYLCAWRQMNTEAFFGQGTRLTVV.

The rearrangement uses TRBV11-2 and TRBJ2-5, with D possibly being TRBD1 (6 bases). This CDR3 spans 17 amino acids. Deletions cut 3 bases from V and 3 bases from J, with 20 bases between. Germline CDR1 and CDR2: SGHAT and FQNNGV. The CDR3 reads CASSLDRSYRVEETQYF. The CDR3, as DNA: TGTGCCAGCAGCTTGGATAGGTCATACAGGGTGGAAGAGACCCAGTACTTC.

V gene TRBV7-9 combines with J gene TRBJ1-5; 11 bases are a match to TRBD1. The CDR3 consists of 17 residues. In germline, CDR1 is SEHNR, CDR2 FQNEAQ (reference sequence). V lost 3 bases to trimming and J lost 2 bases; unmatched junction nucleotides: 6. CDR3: CASSFQRTGGGNQPQHF. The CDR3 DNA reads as TGTGCCAGCAGCTTCCAGCGGACAGGGGGCGGCAATCAGCCCCAGCATTTT.

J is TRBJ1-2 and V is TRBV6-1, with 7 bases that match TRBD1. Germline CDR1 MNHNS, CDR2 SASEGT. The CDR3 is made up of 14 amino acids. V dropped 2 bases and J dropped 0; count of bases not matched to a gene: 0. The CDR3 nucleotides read TGTGCCAGCAGTGAAACAGGGGCTAACTATGGCTACACCTTC. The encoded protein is CASSETGANYGYTF.

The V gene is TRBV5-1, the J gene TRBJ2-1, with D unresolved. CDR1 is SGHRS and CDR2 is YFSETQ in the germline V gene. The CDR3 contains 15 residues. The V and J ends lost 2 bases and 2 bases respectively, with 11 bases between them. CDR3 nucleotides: TGCGCCAGCAGCTTCGAGCGAATAGCCTACAATGAGCAGTTCTTC. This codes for CASSFERIAYNEQFF. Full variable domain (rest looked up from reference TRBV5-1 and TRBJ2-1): KAGVTQTPRYLIKTRGQQVTLSCSPISGHRSVSWYQQTPGQGLQFLFEYFSETQRNKGNFPGRFSGRQFSNSRSEMNVSTLELGDSALYLCASSFERIAYNEQFFGPGTRLTVL.